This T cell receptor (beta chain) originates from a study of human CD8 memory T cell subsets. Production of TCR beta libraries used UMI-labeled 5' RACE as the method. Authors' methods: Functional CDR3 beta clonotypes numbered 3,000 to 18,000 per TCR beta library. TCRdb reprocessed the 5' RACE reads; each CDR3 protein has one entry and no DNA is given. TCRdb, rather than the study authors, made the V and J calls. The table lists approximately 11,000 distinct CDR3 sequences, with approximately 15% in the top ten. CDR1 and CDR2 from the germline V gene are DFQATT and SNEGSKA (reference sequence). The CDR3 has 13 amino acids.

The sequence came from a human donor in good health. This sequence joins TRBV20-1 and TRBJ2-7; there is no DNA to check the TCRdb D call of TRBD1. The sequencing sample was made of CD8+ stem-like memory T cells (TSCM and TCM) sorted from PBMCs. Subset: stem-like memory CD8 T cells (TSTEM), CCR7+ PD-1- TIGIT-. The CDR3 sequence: CSARAPLGYEQYF.